This TCR beta chain derives from a study of cytomegalovirus exposure and HLA in healthy donors. PCR involved 60 Vbeta and 13 Jbeta primers. Profiling relied on immunoSEQ multiplex PCR, and the TCRdb table lists in-frame clones only, not all of them. The sample includes around 170,000 clones, around 80% of them seen just once. Deletions cut 1 base from V and 6 bases from J, with 10 bases between. The germline V gene has CDR1 SNHLY and CDR2 FYNNEI. There are 14 residues in the CDR3. The receptor was derived from a woman aged 40 to 55 in good health and CMV-seronegative. The chain carries TRBV2 and TRBJ1-5; D call uncertain. Sequenced: PBMCs. The chain's CDR3 is CASSEGRRAQPQHF. The DNA for the CDR3 is TGTGCCAGCAGTGAAGGTAGGCGGGCTCAGCCCCAGCATTTT. Together with reference TRBV2 and TRBJ1-5, the CDR3 gives the full variable domain: EPEVTQTPSHQVTQMGQEVILRCVPISNHLYFYWYRQILGQKVEFLVSFYNNEISEKSEIFDDQFSVERPDGSNFTLKIRSTKLEDSAMYFCASSEGRRAQPQHFGDGTRLSIL.